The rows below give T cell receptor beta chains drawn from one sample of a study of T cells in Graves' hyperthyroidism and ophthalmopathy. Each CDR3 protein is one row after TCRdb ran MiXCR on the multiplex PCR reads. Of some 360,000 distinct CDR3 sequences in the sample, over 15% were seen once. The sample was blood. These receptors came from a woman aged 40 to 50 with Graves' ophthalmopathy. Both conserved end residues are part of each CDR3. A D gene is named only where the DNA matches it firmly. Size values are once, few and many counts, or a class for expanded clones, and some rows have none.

TGTGCCTGGCGAATGAACAGGAACACTGAAGCTTTCTTT,CAWRMNRNTEAFF,many,NA,TRBV30,TRBJ1-1
TGTGCCAGCAGTCATGGACAGGTTGGGACTGAAGCTTTCTTT,CASSHGQVGTEAFF,many,TRBD1,TRBV27,TRBJ1-1
TGTGCCAGCAGCCCTGACCGGACTGTGGCCCAGCATTTT,CASSPDRTVAQHF,many,NA,TRBV7-2,TRBJ1-5
TGTGCCAGCAGTTTAGGGGGCAGGGACACGAACACTGAAGCTTTCTTT,CASSLGGRDTNTEAFF,many,NA,TRBV28,TRBJ1-1
TGTGCCAGCAGCCCGCTCGGACTAGCGGGACAAGAGACCCAGTACTTC,CASSPLGLAGQETQYF,NA,TRBD2,TRBV7-2,TRBJ2-5
TGCAGCGTTGTCAAAACTAACTATGGCTACACCTTC,CSVVKTNYGYTF,many,NA,TRBV29-1,TRBJ1-2
TGTGCCAGCAGTCACGATAGGGGACTAGCGGGAGGCTACGAGCAGTACTTC,CASSHDRGLAGGYEQYF,many,TRBD2,TRBV28,TRBJ2-7
TGTGCCAGCAGTCGGAAACCGGGAGAGGGGCTGGAGACCCAGTACTTC,CASSRKPGEGLETQYF,many,NA,TRBV6-1,TRBJ2-5
TGTGCCAGCAGTCGGGACAGGGGGGGCCGGGATTTT,CASSRDRGGRDF,many,TRBD1,TRBV6-5,TRBJ1-5
TGCGCCAGCAGCTCGTCCCTGGGACAGGGGAACACTGAAGCTTTCTTT,CASSSSLGQGNTEAFF,many,TRBD1,TRBV5-1,TRBJ1-1
TGTGCCAGCAGCCCGTTCATCGACAGGGGGGACGAGCAGTACTTC,CASSPFIDRGDEQYF,many,TRBD1,TRBV28,TRBJ2-7
TGTGCCAGCACTCCGACAGGGGGCATCACCGGGGAGCTGTTTTTT,CASTPTGGITGELFF,many,TRBD1,TRBV28,TRBJ2-2
TGTGCCAGCAGTCAGCCTGGCAGGCAGTACTTC,CASSQPGRQYF,many,NA,TRBV28,TRBJ2-7
TGCGCCAGCAGCTTACCACAAACGGGACTAGCGGGAGATCTCGTAAAAAACATTCAGTACTTC,CASSLPQTGLAGDLVKNIQYF,many,TRBD2,TRBV5-1,TRBJ2-4
TGCGCCAGCAGCTTGGCCTCTGGGGGCAATCAGCCCCAGCATTTT,CASSLASGGNQPQHF,many,NA,TRBV5-1,TRBJ1-5
TGTGCCAGCTCACCTTTTGGCGGCGTGAACACTGAAGCTTTCTTT,CASSPFGGVNTEAFF,many,NA,TRBV18,TRBJ1-1
TGTGCCAGCAGTTTAAGTGGTAGTCCCGACGAGCAGTACTTC,CASSLSGSPDEQYF,NA,NA,TRBV12-3/TRBV12-4,TRBJ2-7
TGTGCCAGCAGCCAGCGGGGCGACGAGCAGTACTTC,CASSQRGDEQYF,many,TRBD2,TRBV6-2/TRBV6-3,TRBJ2-7
TGCGCCAGCAGCCAGCTCGGGGGGCAGAGCAATCAGCCCCAGCATTTT,CASSQLGGQSNQPQHF,many,NA,TRBV4-1,TRBJ1-5
TGTGCCAGCAGGTCCCTCACAGGGTCCGGGGAGCTGTTTTTT,CASRSLTGSGELFF,many,NA,TRBV6-1,TRBJ2-2
TGTGCCAGCAGTTACTCGCGGAAACAGGGGTCTCTCTATGGCTACACCTTC,CASSYSRKQGSLYGYTF,many,TRBD1,TRBV6-2/TRBV6-3,TRBJ1-2
TGTGCCACCACTCAGGGGTGGCGAAACACTGAAGCTTTCTTT,CATTQGWRNTEAFF,NA,NA,TRBV6-1,TRBJ1-1
TGTGCCAGCTCACCACCGGGGCAGGCCCAAGAGACCCAGTACTTC,CASSPPGQAQETQYF,many,NA,TRBV18,TRBJ2-5
TGTGCCAGCAGCTTAGTATCTACAGGGAACTATGGCTACACCTTC,CASSLVSTGNYGYTF,many,NA,TRBV7-9,TRBJ1-2
TGTGCCAGCAGCTTATTCAAGCAGCCGATCACAGATACGCAGTATTTT,CASSLFKQPITDTQYF,many,NA,TRBV13,TRBJ2-3
TGCGCCAGCAGCTTGGAAGGGGGCCGCGGTCAGCCCCAGCATTTT,CASSLEGGRGQPQHF,many,TRBD1,TRBV5-1,TRBJ1-5
TGTGCCACCAGCGCTCGGCCCTCGGAGGGAGAGACCCAGTACTTC,CATSARPSEGETQYF,many,NA,TRBV15,TRBJ2-5
TGTGCCAGTCTGGCGGACAAGAACACCGGGGAGCTGTTTTTT,CASLADKNTGELFF,many,NA,TRBV19,TRBJ2-2
TGTGCCAGCAGCCCGGGACTCCAGCGGGGAGAGACCCAGTACTTC,CASSPGLQRGETQYF,NA,TRBD2,TRBV7-2,TRBJ2-5
TGTGCCAGCAGCCTCCCCCCAGCGGGAACGCTTGGCGAGCAGTACTTC,CASSLPPAGTLGEQYF,many,TRBD2,TRBV11-1,TRBJ2-7
TGTGCCAGCAGTTACGGGGCGGGACTGACGACAGATACGCAGTATTTT,CASSYGAGLTTDTQYF,many,NA,TRBV6-5,TRBJ2-3
TGCAGTGCTGAGGGGGCGTTGAGCTCCTACAATGAGCAGTTCTTC,CSAEGALSSYNEQFF,many,TRBD1,TRBV20-1,TRBJ2-1
TGTGCCAGCAGGCCGGGACAGGGGGCGAACACTGAAGCTTTCTTT,CASRPGQGANTEAFF,many,TRBD1,TRBV6-5,TRBJ1-1
TGTGCCTGGTCCCGGTTGGACGGGAAAAGGGCCGGGGAGCTGTTTTTT,CAWSRLDGKRAGELFF,many,NA,TRBV30,TRBJ2-2
TGTGCCAGCAGGGACAGCGAATACGGGCAGTACTTC,CASRDSEYGQYF,many,NA,TRBV12-3/TRBV12-4,TRBJ2-7
TGTGCCAGCAGCTTAGAAAGTACAACCTATAGCAATCAGCCCCAGCATTTT,CASSLESTTYSNQPQHF,NA,NA,TRBV7-8,TRBJ1-5
TGTGCCAGCAGTGATGGGACCGGACAGTCTTTCTCTGGGGCCAACGTCCTGACTTTC,CASSDGTGQSFSGANVLTF,many,NA,TRBV2,TRBJ2-6
TGCAGTGCCAGACTATGGGGACAACTTAACTATGGCTACACCTTC,CSARLWGQLNYGYTF,many,NA,TRBV20-1,TRBJ1-2
TGTGCCAGCAGTGAACAGGGGGCGATCTCTGGGGCCAACGTCCTGACTTTC,CASSEQGAISGANVLTF,many,TRBD1,TRBV2,TRBJ2-6
TGTGCCAGCAGTCGGACAGGGAGGGACGGCTACACCTTC,CASSRTGRDGYTF,many,TRBD1,TRBV6-2/TRBV6-3,TRBJ1-2
TGTGCCAGTAGTAAGGGGTGGGGTTCCTACGAGCAGTACTTC,CASSKGWGSYEQYF,many,NA,TRBV19,TRBJ2-7
TGTGCCAGCAGTGGGACAGGGGGCCTGGAGACCCAGTACTTC,CASSGTGGLETQYF,many,TRBD1,TRBV2,TRBJ2-5
TGCGCCAGCAGCCAGCTAGACAGGGCGGAGACCCAGTACTTC,CASSQLDRAETQYF,many,TRBD1,TRBV4-1,TRBJ2-5
TGTGCCAGCAGCCCGTTGACTAGCACCGCCCAAGAGACCCAGTACTTC,CASSPLTSTAQETQYF,once,TRBD2,TRBV9,TRBJ2-5
TGTGCCAGCAGCTTAGAGTGGGGCGAGCAGTACTTC,CASSLEWGEQYF,many,NA,TRBV11-2,TRBJ2-7
TGCAGTGCTAGAACGCCCCGGGCAGGGCAAGAGACCCAGTACTTC,CSARTPRAGQETQYF,many,NA,TRBV20-1,TRBJ2-5
TGTGCCAGCAGTTTAGCGGAACGTGGCTACACCTTC,CASSLAERGYTF,many,NA,TRBV12-3/TRBV12-4,TRBJ1-2
TGTGCCAGCAGAGTAGCGGGAGGGACCGGGGAGCTGTTTTTT,CASRVAGGTGELFF,many,TRBD2,TRBV6-2/TRBV6-3,TRBJ2-2
TGTGCCAGCAGGGGGACAGGGTGGGAGCAGTACTTC,CASRGTGWEQYF,once,TRBD1,TRBV6-1,TRBJ2-7
TGTGCCAGCAGTAGTGCCACAGGGAGGAGAAACACCATATATTTT,CASSSATGRRNTIYF,many,NA,TRBV6-1,TRBJ1-3
TGTGCCAGCAGTTTAATGACAGGGGGCTACGCGCAGTACTTC,CASSLMTGGYAQYF,many,TRBD1,TRBV28,TRBJ2-7
TGTGCCAGCTCGACGGTAGGGTACGAGCAGTACTTC,CASSTVGYEQYF,many,NA,TRBV18,TRBJ2-7
TGTGCCAGCAGCGTACCCGAATACGAGCAGTACTTC,CASSVPEYEQYF,many,NA,TRBV7-2,TRBJ2-7
TGCGCCAGCAGCAGCGGGGGGGCTTATGGCTACACCTTC,CASSSGGAYGYTF,NA,NA,TRBV5-1,TRBJ1-2
TGTGCCAGCAGCCGTGGACCGCGCGTCGTCCAAGAGACCCAGTACTTC,CASSRGPRVVQETQYF,many,NA,TRBV7-3,TRBJ2-5